This TCR beta chain was recorded in a study of control samples from healthy donors and cancer patients (dated by TCRdb to the early 2020s). After removal of 4 bases from V and 0 bases from J, the junction retains 0 bases not matched to a gene. Looking up the germline V gene yields CDR1 MNHEY and CDR2 SVGEGT. The CDR3 starts with the cysteine, ends with the phenylalanine, and has 16 residues. Of the read, only the CDR3 DNA is kept; its 48 bases are in frame from base 1. Libraries were constructed by the immunoSEQ multiplex PCR assay. Drawn from immuneACCESS, this table holds only the in-frame rearrangements with V and J called that TCRdb kept. Clones are partly lost; checked studies trace under half to an unresolved V gene and leave the rest unexplained. The sample table lists 45,000 or so clones, about 87% of them with a count of one. The ten largest clones represent roughly 10% of the sample. With regard to this clone: What antigen it recognizes has not been identified. The sample holds no much larger clone one base away, and base qualities are not on file.

Sequencing was performed on PBMCs. This chain joins TRBV6-2 or TRBV6-3 to TRBJ2-1, with 13 central nucleotides matching TRBD2. This sequence originates from a woman between 55 and 75 years old with lung cancer. DNA sequence: TGTGCCAGCAGTTGGACTAGCGGGAGCTCCTACAATGAGCAGTTCTTC. This is translated as CASSWTSGSSYNEQFF.